The entry that follows covers one TCR beta chain sequence. The PCR contained 60 Vbeta and 13 Jbeta primers. The protocol was immunoSEQ multiplex PCR, while the TCRdb copy is restricted to in-frame clones and leaves out a portion. The sample includes fewer than 140,000 clones, 70% to 75% seen only once; the top ten take less than 3%. This entry belongs to a study of cytomegalovirus exposure and HLA in healthy donors. CDR3 length equals 13 residues. Trimming took off 7 bases at V and 5 bases at J, with 17 bases between the two ends. CDR1 is SQVTM and CDR2 is ANQGSEA in the germline V gene. At sampling all donors were nominally healthy, likely with unrecorded immune exposures.

J is TRBJ2-5 and V is TRBV29-1; tentatively, D is TRBD2 (7 bases). The source material was PBMCs. This sequence was found in a female donor in good health and CMV-seronegative. The CDR3 DNA reads TGCAGCGGGAGAGGGGGAGGGTGGGAGACCCAGTACTTC. This codes for CSGRGGGWETQYF.